This T cell receptor beta chain was obtained from a study of CD8 T cells in Susac syndrome (dated by TCRdb to the late 2010s). With respect to the entire study: The study used repertoire sequencing to test whether antigen drove CD8+ T cell activation and differentiation in Susac syndrome. The clonality of the CD8+ T cell repertoire was compared across over 10 healthy donors, some 14 Susac syndrome patients and under 19 multiple sclerosis patients. What the study reported, not specific to this receptor: The number of individuals in the TCR sequencing and HLA analysis was acknowledged as relatively small.

High-throughput TCR beta sequencing profiled peripheral blood CD8+ and CD4+ T cells from healthy donors, Susac syndrome patients and multiple sclerosis patients. Treatment-naive patients with stable or active relapsing-remitting disease fulfilling revised McDonald criteria were used as multiple sclerosis controls. Bulk CD8+ and CD4+ T cells were purified magnetically by negative isolation, whereas CD8+ TEMRA cells were enriched by FACS. Blood was drawn into EDTA tubes, processed within 24 hours, and PBMCs were isolated by density gradient centrifugation. PBMCs intended for TCR sequencing were frozen in liquid nitrogen and were later thawed in a 37 degrees C water bath. The sorted or isolated CD4+, CD8+ and CD8+ TEMRA cells reached a purity of at least 90%. V loses 0 bases, J loses 5 bases, and the germline ends lie 7 bases apart. The germline V gene sets CDR1 to MNHEY and CDR2 to SVGAGI. The CDR3 goes from the cysteine to the phenylalanine over 14 residues. The retained sequence is limited to the CDR3, 42 bases, with the frame set at the first base.

In the case of this clonotype: The clone's antigen remains unknown. Per-base quality was not reported, and no clone a single base away is much larger than it.

RNA was extracted using the RNeasy kit, and about 0.45 to 1 microgram was reverse transcribed with random hexamers. The immunoSEQ multiplex PCR assay, which covers 54 Vbeta and 13 Jbeta segments, was used to amplify TCR beta CDR3 regions. PCR amplification bias was corrected by using a synthetic template baseline for primer optimization and computational correction. The study's own analysis went as follows. Only productive sequences were kept, with reads annotated to V, D and J genes according to IMGT and analyzed in immunoSEQ Analyzer. Clonality was computed as one minus Shannon entropy normalized by log2 of the number of productive unique sequences. For each patient and control, public and private clones were evaluated within the 100 most prevalent clones. Clones were defined as Susac-specific if absent from the healthy and MS cohorts, from 900 to 1,200 published viral clones and from other ImmuneACCESS disease sequences. TCRdb reanalyzed the raw reads on its own, using fastp at Q25 for trimming and MiXCR for clone calling, and kept in-frame beta chains. Duplicate CDR3 protein sequences are folded into a single record with the most common DNA and genes. What appears here as the V and J calls and clone size reflects TCRdb's work, not the paper's. Present in this sample are about 200,000 distinct CDR3 sequences, roughly 90% of which were seen just once. The ten largest make up around 0.15% of the sample.

The rearrangement joined TRBV6-5 to TRBJ2-2, with the D gene too uncertain to name. The TCR comes from a human donor with multiple sclerosis. The specimen was CD8+ T cells from PBMCs. CDR3 loop: CASSYSFGTGELFF. Read as DNA, the sequence is TGTGCCAGCAGTTACTCGTTCGGGACCGGGGAGCTGTTTTTT.